Below are 10 T cell receptor beta chains sequenced from a single sample in a study of Ad26.COV2.S vaccination and SARS-CoV-2 variants listed by TCRdb under 2021. Receptors were amplified or captured by the immunoSEQ multiplex PCR assay. This is the immuneACCESS table as TCRdb keeps it, with only in-frame sequences that have V and J called. A part of the clones is gone; compared with another copy, unresolved V genes explain less than half, and the rest is unexplained. Within this sample are about 400,000 clones, with 88% of them counted one time only. 3.5% to 4% of the sample goes to the ten largest clones. The treatment or condition label on this specimen signifies: roughly 18 received Ad26.COV2.S at low or high dose, single or two shots; several received placebo; per-sample allocation not given. Repertoires of vaccine and placebo recipients were sequenced from samples collected on day 63 after the first injection.

The sequencing here drew on peripheral blood, taken in a trial of Ad26.COV2.S vaccine versus placebo. The receptors stem from a person between 18 and 65 years old who received the Ad26.COV2.S COVID-19 vaccine or a placebo.

V gene TRBV11-2 combines with J gene TRBJ2-3, with unresolved D. This CDR3 has 13 residues. The V end was cut by 3 bases, the J end by 1 base, with 5 bases between. The V gene's germline CDR1 is SGHAT and CDR2 FQNNGV. CDR3 region: CASSLDRTDTQYF. The CDR3 coding sequence is TGTGCCAGCAGCTTGGATCGCACAGATACGCAGTATTTT.

This clone was picked up one time. This chain connects TRBV7-8 to TRBJ1-2; no clear D. V dropped 1 base and J dropped 3 bases, with 12 bases sitting between them. This CDR3 spans 15 amino acids. The V gene's germline CDR1 is SGHVS and CDR2 FQNEAQ. This CDR3 reads CASSLVGNWDYGYTF. The CDR3 DNA sequence: TGTGCCAGCAGCTTAGTGGGGAATTGGGACTATGGCTACACCTTC.

V gene TRBV2 combines with J gene TRBJ2-7, with D perhaps given as TRBD1 or TRBD2 (5 bases each). The CDR3 runs 16 residues. From germline, CDR1 is SNHLY and CDR2 FYNNEI. V was clipped by 1 base and J by 4 bases, with 17 bases between them. In DNA form, the CDR3 reads TGTGCCAGCAGTGAAGAAGGACGTGGCTGGGGGTACGAGCAGTACTTC. The encoded protein is CASSEEGRGWGYEQYF.

The rearrangement links TRBV4-3 to TRBJ1-3, with 9 bases matching TRBD1. V gave up 2 bases and J gave up 6 bases; unmatched junction bases: 14. The CDR3 covers 18 residues. Germline V lookup: CDR1 LGHNA, CDR2 YSLEER. DNA of the CDR3: TGCGCCAGCAGCCAAAACTTGCCGGGACAGGGAGTAGAAAACACCATATATTTT. Amino acids: CASSQNLPGQGVENTIYF.

This clone appeared a few times. CDR3: CSVEDGRSHDYGYTF. DNA of the CDR3: TGCAGCGTTGAGGATGGGCGCTCTCACGACTATGGCTACACCTTC. The rearrangement links TRBV29-1 to TRBJ1-2; D uncertain. This CDR3 spans 15 amino acids. V was cut by 3 bases and J by 3 bases, with 17 bases left in between. CDR1 is SQVTM, CDR2 ANQGSEA, per germline.

The rearrangement links TRBV30 to TRBJ2-5; 7 positions agree with TRBD1. Germline values: CDR1 GTSNPN, CDR2 SVGIG (reference sequence). Unmatched junction bases numbered 9, after V lost 0 bases and J lost 5 bases. This CDR3 region has 15 residues. Here the CDR3 reads CAWSVEDRAFETQYF. CDR3 nucleotides: TGTGCCTGGAGTGTAGAAGACAGGGCTTTCGAGACCCAGTACTTC.

This chain joins TRBV5-1 and TRBJ2-1; TRBD1 agrees at 9 bases. V lost 4 bases and J lost 5; bases outside the gene matches: 7. Germline values: CDR1 SGHRS, CDR2 YFSETQ. The CDR3 consists of 15 residues. The CDR3 nucleotides read TGCGCCAGCAGCGACCCGAGGACAGGGGACAATGAGCAGTTCTTC. It yields the protein CASSDPRTGDNEQFF.

The CDR3, as DNA: TGTGCCAGCAGCCCGGGAGGGCATGTGACAGGTCCTAAAGAGACCCAGTACTTC. It translates to CASSPGGHVTGPKETQYF. The V gene is TRBV4-2, the J gene TRBJ2-5; TRBD2 matches at 8 bases. V was pared by 4 bases and J by 3 bases, with 16 bases of the junction left unmatched. The CDR3 consists of 18 residues. Germline CDR1 and CDR2: LGHNA and YNFKEQ.

The J gene is TRBJ2-2, the V gene TRBV6-5, with a weak D call TRBD2 (5 bases). The germline gives CDR1 MNHEY, CDR2 SVGAGI. The CDR3 sequence is 15 residues long. Trimming removed 2 bases at V and 3 bases at J, with 10 bases between. The CDR3 sequence: CASSYKSGYTGELFF. DNA of the CDR3: TGTGCCAGCAGTTACAAATCGGGGTACACCGGGGAGCTGTTTTTT.

The V gene is TRBV6-2 or TRBV6-3, the J gene TRBJ2-5; D may be TRBD1 or TRBD2 (6 bases each). This CDR3 region has 15 residues. CDR1 is MNHEY and CDR2 is SVGEGT in the germline V gene. V lost 3 bases and J 1 base, leaving 12 bases between the germline ends. The CDR3 here is CASSYRGRRQETQYF. Here the CDR3 DNA reads TGTGCCAGCAGTTATCGGGGGCGCCGCCAAGAGACCCAGTACTTC.